Below are 28 T cell receptor beta chains sequenced from a single sample in a study of CD8 T cells in Susac syndrome. RNA, at about 0.5 to 1 ug, was reverse transcribed with random hexamers. MiXCR, run by TCRdb on the immunoSEQ multiplex PCR reads, gives a single entry per CDR3 protein. The data hold roughly 150,000 distinct CDR3 sequences, with 90% to 95% observed a single time. The sequencing sample was made of CD8+ T cells from PBMCs. The receptors derive from a human donor with multiple sclerosis.

J is TRBJ2-5 and V is TRBV2; D may be TRBD1 or TRBD2 (5 bases each). CDR1 is SNHLY, CDR2 FYNNEI, per germline. The length of the CDR3 is 10 residues. Trimming left V 8 bases short and J 8 bases short, with 9 bases between. The CDR3 here is CASGGRTQYF. DNA of the CDR3: TGTGCCAGCGGGGGACGAACCCAGTACTTC.

The gene calls are TRBV5-1 and TRBJ2-5; 9 nucleotides line up with TRBD1. This CDR3 contains 14 residues. Trimming removed 3 bases from V and 0 bases from J; junction bases left unmatched: 0. Germline-derived CDR1 and CDR2 are SGHRS and YFSETQ. CDR3 amino acids: CASSWDRDQETQYF. CDR3 coding DNA: TGCGCCAGCAGCTGGGACAGGGACCAAGAGACCCAGTACTTC.

The V gene is TRBV4-1, the J gene TRBJ2-2; 8 bases match TRBD2. Looked up from germline, CDR1 is MGHRA and CDR2 is YSYEKL. CDR3 length: 16 amino acids. J gave up 2 bases and V 4 bases, and 6 bases lay outside the gene matches. The CDR3 nucleotides read TGCGCCAGCAGCCTTAGCGGGGCCCCTAACACCGGGGAGCTGTTTTTT. It is translated as CASSLSGAPNTGELFF.

The chain links TRBV7-3 to TRBJ2-1; perhaps TRBD2 as D (7 bases). This CDR3 has 15 amino acids. CDR1 is SGHTA, CDR2 FQGTGA, per germline. The germline V and J ends were trimmed by 5 bases and 7 bases, with 18 bases remaining between them. This CDR3 reads CASSTSGGPGNEQFF. Written as DNA, the CDR3 is TGTGCCAGCAGCACGTCCGGGGGGCCCGGGAATGAGCAGTTCTTC.

The rearrangement joins TRBV19 to TRBJ1-1; TRBD1 matches 7 bases. Germline V CDR1 and CDR2: LNHDA, SQIVND (reference sequence). V shed 8 bases, J shed 6 bases, and the junction held 9 bases outside the gene matches. CDR3 size: 13 residues. The CDR3 sequence is CASLAGGGPEAFF. CDR3 bases: TGTGCCAGTCTCGCAGGGGGAGGCCCTGAAGCTTTCTTT.

V gene TRBV20-1 combines with J gene TRBJ2-5; 7 bases fit TRBD1. J gave up 2 bases and V 6 bases, and 12 bases lay outside the gene matches. The CDR3 consists of 15 residues. Germline CDR1 is DFQATT and CDR2 is SNEGSKA (reference sequence). Here the CDR3 DNA reads TGCAGTGCAAGGTCCGGGACAGCACATCAAGAGACCCAGTACTTC. As protein: CSARSGTAHQETQYF.

This clonotype has just one count. V usage is TRBV3-1 and J usage is TRBJ1-4, with no clear D. Trimming removed 0 bases from V and 4 bases from J, with 12 bases in between. Germline assignment: CDR1 LGHDT and CDR2 YNNKEL (reference sequence). This CDR3 has 16 amino acids. This CDR3 is CASSQDKLRSNEKLFF. The CDR3 bases are TGTGCCAGCAGCCAAGATAAGTTAAGGAGTAATGAAAAACTGTTTTTT.

The V gene is TRBV13, the J gene TRBJ2-7; possible D gene TRBD2, 6 bases. The germline V gene has CDR1 PRHDT and CDR2 FYEKMQ (reference sequence). CDR3 length equals 15 residues. V dropped 0 bases and J dropped 2 bases, with 11 bases sitting between them. CDR3 coding DNA: TGTGCCAGCAGCTTAGGGCGGGGATCCGCCTACGAGCAGTACTTC. Translating gives CASSLGRGSAYEQYF.

V usage is TRBV4-2 and J usage is TRBJ2-7; a weak D match, TRBD1 (5 bases). V was clipped by 0 bases and J by 3 bases, with 12 bases between them. The germline V gene encodes CDR1 LGHNA and CDR2 YNFKEQ. The CDR3 consists of 15 residues. The chain's CDR3 is CASSQEQGSYYEQYF. The CDR3 DNA reads as TGTGCCAGCAGCCAAGAGCAGGGAAGCTACTACGAGCAGTACTTC.

The CDR3 protein is CSASGGTSAFNEQFF. CDR3 DNA: TGCAGTGCTAGTGGGGGGACTAGCGCCTTCAATGAGCAGTTCTTC. The V gene is TRBV20-1, the J gene TRBJ2-1; 10 nucleotides match TRBD2. The CDR3 has 15 residues. Germline V gene data show CDR1 as DFQATT and CDR2 as SNEGSKA (reference sequence). With V trimmed by 3 bases and J by 6 bases, 8 bases remained unmatched.

The chain recombines TRBV14 with TRBJ2-1, with D perhaps matching TRBD1 (6 bases). V was trimmed by 3 bases and J by 7 bases, leaving 7 bases between them. CDR3 size: 12 residues. Germline V gene lookup returns CDR1 SGHDN and CDR2 FVKESK. DNA for the CDR3: TGTGCCAGCAGCCAGGGGGCAAATGAGCAGTTCTTC. Its protein is CASSQGANEQFF.

This clonotype was detected only once. V and J are TRBV30 and TRBJ2-2; no reliable D call. CDR1 GTSNPN and CDR2 SVGIG come from the germline V gene (reference sequence). The CDR3 has 14 amino acids. This CDR3 reads CASSPEMNTGELFF. CDR3 bases: TGTGCTTCCTCCCCAGAGATGAACACCGGGGAGCTGTTTTTT.

V and J are TRBV5-1 and TRBJ2-5; 7 nucleotides align to TRBD2. Germline CDR1 is SGHRS and CDR2 is YFSETQ. J gave up 1 base and V 2 bases, and 5 bases lay outside the gene matches. The CDR3 loop spans 15 amino acids. The DNA for the CDR3 is TGCGCCAGCAGCTTCTCGGGAGGAATCCAAGAGACCCAGTACTTC. It specifies CASSFSGGIQETQYF.

The chain is built from TRBV27 and TRBJ2-1, with 8 bases matching TRBD2. This CDR3 is built from 16 residues. Per germline, CDR1 MNHEY and CDR2 SMNVEV (reference sequence). V gave up 7 bases and J gave up 4 bases; unmatched junction bases: 12. The CDR3 loop is CASTPRAGGIYNEQFF. For the CDR3, the DNA is TGTGCCAGCACCCCCAGGGCGGGAGGCATTTACAATGAGCAGTTCTTC.

This chain joins TRBV11-2 and TRBJ2-3; no firm D call. Trimming took off 5 bases at V and 2 bases at J, with 11 bases between the two ends. CDR1 SGHAT and CDR2 FQNNGV come from the germline V gene. The CDR3 extends over 14 amino acids. CDR3 protein: CASSPARTTDTQYF. In DNA form, the CDR3 reads TGTGCCAGCAGCCCGGCGAGGACCACAGATACGCAGTATTTT.

This chain connects TRBV27 to TRBJ2-6; D perhaps matches TRBD1 (5 bases). The CDR3 loop spans 21 amino acids. V gave up 0 bases and J gave up 0 bases, with 21 bases separating them. CDR1 and CDR2 from the germline V gene are MNHEY and SMNVEV (reference sequence). In DNA, the CDR3 is TGTGCCAGCAGTTTATCGAAAAGGGGCAGCGCCCCTAGCTCTGGGGCCAACGTCCTGACTTTC. Translated: CASSLSKRGSAPSSGANVLTF.

The V gene is TRBV7-2, the J gene TRBJ2-7, with 9 bases lining up with TRBD1. Germline V gene sequence: CDR1 SGHTA, CDR2 FQGNSA. The CDR3 extends over 15 amino acids. J gave up 2 bases and V 1 base, and 3 bases lay outside the gene matches. This CDR3 reads CASSLGTGVPYEQYF. The DNA for the CDR3 is TGTGCCAGCAGCTTAGGGACAGGGGTTCCCTACGAGCAGTACTTC.

CDR3 sequence (DNA): TGTGCCAGCAGGGGGACAGGGGGCGGCTATGGCTACACCTTC. It codes for CASRGTGGGYGYTF. The chain employs TRBV27 and TRBJ1-2; 12 bases agree with TRBD1. V gave up 6 bases and J gave up 4 bases; unmatched junction bases: 3. CDR1 MNHEY and CDR2 SMNVEV come from the germline V gene (reference sequence). CDR3 length: 14 residues.

This clonotype was observed once. The chain couples TRBV30 to TRBJ2-1; TRBD2 might be the D (5 bases). CDR3 length equals 15 residues. Trimming left V 0 bases short and J 6 bases short, with 15 bases between. Per the germline V gene, CDR1 is GTSNPN and CDR2 is SVGIG (reference sequence). CDR3 nucleotides: TGTGCCTGGAGTGTAATCGGGGATCAGGTCAATGAGCAGTTCTTC. Translating gives CAWSVIGDQVNEQFF.

The CDR3 DNA reads as TGTGCCAGCAGAGACAGGGGGGACCCACGTAGGGAGCTGTTTTTT. Translated, it gives CASRDRGDPRRELFF. This rearrangement joins TRBV6-5 to TRBJ2-2; TRBD1 agrees at 9 bases. J was trimmed by 9 bases and V by 6 bases; bases with no gene match: 11. The CDR3 covers 15 residues. The germline V gene encodes CDR1 MNHEY and CDR2 SVGAGI.

The chain carries TRBV3-1 and TRBJ2-2; 7 bases fit TRBD1. This CDR3 is built from 17 residues. V lost 0 bases and J lost 3; bases outside the gene matches: 7. The germline gives CDR1 LGHDT, CDR2 YNNKEL (reference sequence). CDR3 in amino acids: CASSQDMTGWYTGELFF. The CDR3 region has the DNA TGTGCCAGCAGCCAAGATATGACAGGGTGGTACACCGGGGAGCTGTTTTTT.

The V and J genes are TRBV2 and TRBJ1-2; D is perhaps TRBD1 (6 bases). The germline V gene has CDR1 SNHLY and CDR2 FYNNEI. Trimming took off 10 bases at V and 3 bases at J, with 12 bases between the two ends. The CDR3 is made up of 12 amino acids. The CDR3 nucleotides are TGTGCCATACCGGGGGGCGACTATGGCTACACCTTC. Amino acid sequence: CAIPGGDYGYTF.

V usage is TRBV9 and J usage is TRBJ2-7; either TRBD1 or TRBD2 may fit D (6 bases each). Germline V gives CDR1 SGDLS, CDR2 YYNGEE. Between the trimmed V and J ends, which lost 0 bases and 5 bases, there was a span of 15 bases. This CDR3 comprises 15 residues. The CDR3 is CASSVGGGRSHEQYF. The DNA of the CDR3 is TGTGCCAGCAGCGTAGGTGGGGGGCGAAGCCACGAGCAGTACTTC.

The gene calls are TRBV9 and TRBJ2-2; D possibly uses TRBD1 or TRBD2 (5 bases each). The CDR3 runs to 15 residues. Trimming removed 6 bases from V and 0 bases from J, with 12 bases in between. Germline assignment: CDR1 SGDLS and CDR2 YYNGEE. The CDR3 DNA reads TGTGCCAGCAATCCCGGGGCAACGAACACCGGGGAGCTGTTTTTT. Its translation is CASNPGATNTGELFF.

V and J are TRBV30 and TRBJ1-6; possibly TRBD1 for D (5 bases). This CDR3 comprises 14 residues. V was trimmed by 1 base and J by 7 bases, leaving 11 bases between them. Germline-derived CDR1 and CDR2 are GTSNPN and SVGIG (reference sequence). The CDR3 bases are TGTGCCTGGAGTGGAAGAGGGGCCAATTCACCCCTCCACTTT. This gives the protein CAWSGRGANSPLHF.

This chain connects TRBV29-1 to TRBJ2-1; D tentatively reads TRBD1 or TRBD2 (6 bases each). The CDR3 loop spans 16 amino acids. The germline CDR1 and CDR2 sequences are SQVTM and ANQGSEA. The V end was cut by 3 bases, the J end by 3 bases, with 18 bases between. CDR3 region: CSVEGQAGDIYNEQFF. In nucleotides, the CDR3 is TGCAGCGTTGAGGGACAAGCGGGCGATATCTACAATGAGCAGTTCTTC.

The chain is built from TRBV29-1 and TRBJ2-3, with D hard to call. CDR3 length: 14 residues. Germline V lookup: CDR1 SQVTM, CDR2 ANQGSEA. V was shortened by 4 bases and J by 4 bases, with 15 bases between the two germline ends. The CDR3 loop reads CSVVLAESADTQYF. CDR3 nucleotide sequence: TGCAGCGTTGTATTGGCGGAATCGGCAGATACGCAGTATTTT.

The genes are TRBV6-2 or TRBV6-3 and TRBJ2-1; 12 bases agree with TRBD2. This CDR3 is 17 amino acids long. CDR1 is MNHEY and CDR2 is SVGEGT in the germline V gene. V dropped 5 bases and J dropped 4; count of bases not matched to a gene: 9. CDR3 DNA sequence: TGTGCCAGCAGTGGTCTAGCGGGGGGGCCGGGATACAATGAGCAGTTCTTC. Its protein product is CASSGLAGGPGYNEQFF.